The 2 T cell receptor beta chains given below trace back to one sample, sequenced in a study of Ad26.COV2.S vaccination and SARS-CoV-2 variants. Noted treatment: approximately 18 received Ad26.COV2.S at low or high dose, single or two shots; 5 received placebo; per-sample allocation not given. Sampling occurred on day 63 after the first vaccine or placebo injection. Clones were read by immunoSEQ multiplex PCR, and TCRdb kept only the in-frame ones, dropping some. Among a few hundred thousand clones, roughly 85% were seen once, and the ten largest hold less than 3.5%. The specimen was peripheral blood, collected in a trial of Ad26.COV2.S vaccine versus placebo. These receptors originate from a person aged 18-65 years who received the Ad26.COV2.S COVID-19 vaccine or a placebo.

The V gene is TRBV30, the J gene TRBJ1-1, with 10 bases identical to TRBD1. The ends lost 0 bases at V and 7 bases at J; junction bases unmatched: 8. Germline V CDR1 and CDR2: GTSNPN, SVGIG (reference sequence). The CDR3 extends over 15 amino acids. CDR3 nucleotide sequence: TGTGCCTGGAGTGTCAGTGGGACAGGGGTGGTTGAAGCTTTCTTT. It yields the protein CAWSVSGTGVVEAFF.

The rearrangement links TRBV19 to TRBJ2-2; the D is unclear. Germline-derived CDR1 and CDR2 are LNHDA and SQIVND (reference sequence). Trimming took 7 bases from V and 6 from J, leaving 9 bases between them. The CDR3 loop spans 12 amino acids. CDR3 coding DNA: TGTGCCAGTACGAAAGGCGCCGGGGAGCTGTTTTTT. It translates to CASTKGAGELFF.